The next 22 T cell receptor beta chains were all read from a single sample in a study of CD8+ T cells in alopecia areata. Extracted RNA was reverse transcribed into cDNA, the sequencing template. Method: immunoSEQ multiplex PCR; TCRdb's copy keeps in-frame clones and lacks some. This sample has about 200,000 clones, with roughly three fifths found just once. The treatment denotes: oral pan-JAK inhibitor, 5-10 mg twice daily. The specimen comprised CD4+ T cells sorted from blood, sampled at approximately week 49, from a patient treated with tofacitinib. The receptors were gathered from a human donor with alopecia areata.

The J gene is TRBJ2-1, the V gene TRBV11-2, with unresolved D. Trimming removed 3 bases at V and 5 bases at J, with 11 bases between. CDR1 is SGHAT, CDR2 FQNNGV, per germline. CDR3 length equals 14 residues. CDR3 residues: CASSLGSANNEQFF. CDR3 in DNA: TGTGCCAGCAGCTTGGGCAGTGCCAACAATGAGCAGTTCTTC.

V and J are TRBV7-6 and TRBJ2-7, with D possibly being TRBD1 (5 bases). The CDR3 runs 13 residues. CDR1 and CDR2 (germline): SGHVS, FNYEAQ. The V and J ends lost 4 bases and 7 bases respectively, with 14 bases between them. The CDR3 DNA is TGTGCCAGCAGCTCTCAAACCAGGGTAGAGCAGTACTTC. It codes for CASSSQTRVEQYF.

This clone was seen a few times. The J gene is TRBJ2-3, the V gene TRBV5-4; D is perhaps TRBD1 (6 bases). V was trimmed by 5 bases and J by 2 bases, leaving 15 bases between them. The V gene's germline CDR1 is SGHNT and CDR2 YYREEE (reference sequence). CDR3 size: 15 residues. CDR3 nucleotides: TGTGCCAGCAGACACCAGGGGCGGACCACAGATACGCAGTATTTT. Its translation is CASRHQGRTTDTQYF.

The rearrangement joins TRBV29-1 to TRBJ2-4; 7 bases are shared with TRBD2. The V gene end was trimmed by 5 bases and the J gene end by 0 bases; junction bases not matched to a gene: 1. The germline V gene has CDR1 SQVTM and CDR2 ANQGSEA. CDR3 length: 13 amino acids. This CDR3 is CSVSGVAKNIQYF. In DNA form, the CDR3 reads TGCAGCGTTAGCGGGGTAGCCAAAAACATTCAGTACTTC.

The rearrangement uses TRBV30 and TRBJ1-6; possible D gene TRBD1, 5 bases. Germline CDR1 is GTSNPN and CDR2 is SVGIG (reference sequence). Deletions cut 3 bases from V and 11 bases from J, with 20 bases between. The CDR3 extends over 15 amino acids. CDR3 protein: CAWRVGAGEGTPLHF. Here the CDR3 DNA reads TGTGCCTGGAGGGTTGGCGCGGGGGAAGGAACACCCCTCCACTTT.

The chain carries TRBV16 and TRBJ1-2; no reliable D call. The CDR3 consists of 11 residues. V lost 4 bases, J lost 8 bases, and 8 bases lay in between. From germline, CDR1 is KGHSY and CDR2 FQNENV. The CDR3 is CASSLSRGYTF. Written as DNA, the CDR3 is TGTGCCAGCAGCCTGAGCCGCGGCTACACCTTC.

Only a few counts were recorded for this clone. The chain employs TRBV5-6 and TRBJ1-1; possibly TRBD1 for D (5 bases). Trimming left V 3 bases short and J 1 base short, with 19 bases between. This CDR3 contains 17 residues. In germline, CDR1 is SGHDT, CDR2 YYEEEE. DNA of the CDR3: TGTGCCAGCAGCTCTCCAGGGAGCTGGTCGAAGAACACTGAAGCTTTCTTT. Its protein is CASSSPGSWSKNTEAFF.

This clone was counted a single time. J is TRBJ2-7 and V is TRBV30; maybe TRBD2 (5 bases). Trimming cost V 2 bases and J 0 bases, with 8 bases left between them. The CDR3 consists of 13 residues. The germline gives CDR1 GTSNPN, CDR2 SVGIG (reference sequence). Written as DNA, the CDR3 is TGTGCCTGGAGTTCCGGACTCTCCTACGAGCAGTACTTC. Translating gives CAWSSGLSYEQYF. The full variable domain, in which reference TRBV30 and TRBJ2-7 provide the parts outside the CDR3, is SQTIHQWPATLVQPVGSPLSLECTVEGTSNPNLYWYRQAAGRGLQLLFYSVGIGQISSEVPQNLSASRPQDRQFILSSKKLLLSDSGFYLCAWSSGLSYEQYFGPGTRLTVT.

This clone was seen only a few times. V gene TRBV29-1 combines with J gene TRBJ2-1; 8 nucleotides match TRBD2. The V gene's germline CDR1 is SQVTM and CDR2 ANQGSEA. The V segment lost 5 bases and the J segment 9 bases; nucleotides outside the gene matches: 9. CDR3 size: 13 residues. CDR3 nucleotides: TGCAGCGTTTCCTTCGGGACTAGTGGTGAGCAGTTCTTC. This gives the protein CSVSFGTSGEQFF.

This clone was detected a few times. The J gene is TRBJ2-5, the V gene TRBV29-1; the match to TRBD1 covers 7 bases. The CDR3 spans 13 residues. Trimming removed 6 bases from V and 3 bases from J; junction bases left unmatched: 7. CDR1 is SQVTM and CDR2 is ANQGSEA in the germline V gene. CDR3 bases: TGCAGCGTGGGGGACAGCGTTAAAGAGACCCAGTACTTC. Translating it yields CSVGDSVKETQYF.

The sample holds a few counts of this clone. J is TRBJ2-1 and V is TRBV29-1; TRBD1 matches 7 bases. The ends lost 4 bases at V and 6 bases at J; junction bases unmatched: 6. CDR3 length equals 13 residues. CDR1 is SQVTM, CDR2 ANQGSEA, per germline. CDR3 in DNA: TGCAGCGTTGCGACAGGGTGGGGCAATGAGCAGTTCTTC. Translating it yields CSVATGWGNEQFF.

The CDR3 reads CASSLDTVNYGYTF. The CDR3 bases are TGCGCCAGCAGCTTGGACACCGTTAACTATGGCTACACCTTC. This chain uses TRBV5-1 with TRBJ1-2; D is undetermined. Germline V lookup: CDR1 SGHRS, CDR2 YFSETQ. The CDR3 totals 14 residues. V was cut by 0 bases and J by 1 base, with 7 bases left in between.

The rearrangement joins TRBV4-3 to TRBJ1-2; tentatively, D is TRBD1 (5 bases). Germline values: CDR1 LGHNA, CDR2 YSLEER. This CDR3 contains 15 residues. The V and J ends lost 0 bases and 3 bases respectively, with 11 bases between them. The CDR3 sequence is CASSQDPTGDYGYTF. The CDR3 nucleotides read TGCGCCAGCAGCCAAGATCCCACGGGGGACTATGGCTACACCTTC.

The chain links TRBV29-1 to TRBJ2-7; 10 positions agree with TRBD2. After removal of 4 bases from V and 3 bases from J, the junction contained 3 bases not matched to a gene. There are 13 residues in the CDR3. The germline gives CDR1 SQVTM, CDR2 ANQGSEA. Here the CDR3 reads CSVVAGGLYEQYF. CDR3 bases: TGCAGCGTTGTAGCGGGGGGACTCTACGAGCAGTACTTC.

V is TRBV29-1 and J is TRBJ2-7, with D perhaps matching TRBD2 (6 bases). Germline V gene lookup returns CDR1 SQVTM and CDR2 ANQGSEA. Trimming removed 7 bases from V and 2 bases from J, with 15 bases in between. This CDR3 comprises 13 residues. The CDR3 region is CSAGDLIPYEQYF. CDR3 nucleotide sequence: TGCAGCGCCGGGGACTTAATCCCCTACGAGCAGTACTTC.

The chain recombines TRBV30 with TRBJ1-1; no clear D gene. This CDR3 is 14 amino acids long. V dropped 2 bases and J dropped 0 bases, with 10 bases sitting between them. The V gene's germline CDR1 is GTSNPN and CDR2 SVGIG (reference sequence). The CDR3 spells CAWSSPSMNTEAFF. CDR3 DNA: TGTGCCTGGAGTTCCCCTTCGATGAACACTGAAGCTTTCTTT.

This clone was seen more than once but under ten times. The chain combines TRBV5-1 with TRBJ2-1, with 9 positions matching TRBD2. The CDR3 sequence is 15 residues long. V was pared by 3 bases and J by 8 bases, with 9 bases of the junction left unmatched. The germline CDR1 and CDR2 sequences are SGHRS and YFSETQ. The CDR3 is CASSSMGLAVDEQFF. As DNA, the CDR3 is TGCGCCAGCAGCTCTATGGGACTAGCTGTAGATGAGCAGTTCTTC.

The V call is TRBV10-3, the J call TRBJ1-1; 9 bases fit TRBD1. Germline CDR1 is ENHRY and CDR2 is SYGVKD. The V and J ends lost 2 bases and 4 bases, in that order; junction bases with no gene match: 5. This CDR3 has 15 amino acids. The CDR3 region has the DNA TGTGCCATCAGTGAGGGCACAGGGGGCCGCACTGAAGCTTTCTTT. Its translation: CAISEGTGGRTEAFF.

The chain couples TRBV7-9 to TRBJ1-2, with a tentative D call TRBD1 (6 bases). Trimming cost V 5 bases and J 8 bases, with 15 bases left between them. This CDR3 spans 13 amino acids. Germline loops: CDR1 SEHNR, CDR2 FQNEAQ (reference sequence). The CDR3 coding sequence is TGTGCCAGCAGCCAAACAGGGAGCGGCGGCTACACCTTC. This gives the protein CASSQTGSGGYTF.

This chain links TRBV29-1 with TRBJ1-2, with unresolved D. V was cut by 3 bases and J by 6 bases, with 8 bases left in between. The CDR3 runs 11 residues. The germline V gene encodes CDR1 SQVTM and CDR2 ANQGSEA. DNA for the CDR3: TGCAGCGTTGATGGTGTGGATGGCTACACCTTC. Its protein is CSVDGVDGYTF.

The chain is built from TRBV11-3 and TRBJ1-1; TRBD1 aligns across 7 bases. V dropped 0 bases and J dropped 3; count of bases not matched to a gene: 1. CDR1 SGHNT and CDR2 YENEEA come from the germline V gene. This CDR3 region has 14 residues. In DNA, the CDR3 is TGTGCCAGCAGCTTAGAGGGGACAGACACTGAAGCTTTCTTT. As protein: CASSLEGTDTEAFF. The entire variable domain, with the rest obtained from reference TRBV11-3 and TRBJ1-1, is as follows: EAGVVQSPRYKIIEKKQPVAFWCNPISGHNTLYWYLQNLGQGPELLIRYENEEAVDDSQLPKDRFSAERLKGVDSTLKIQPAELGDSAVYLCASSLEGTDTEAFFGQGTRLTVV.

The CDR3 DNA reads TGTGCCACCCCAGACAAGAATGGCTACACCTTC. Its translation: CATPDKNGYTF. J is TRBJ1-2 and V is TRBV7-9; D unclear. Germline V gives CDR1 SEHNR, CDR2 FQNEAQ (reference sequence). The CDR3 spans 11 residues. Trimming took off 10 bases at V and 6 bases at J, with 12 bases between the two ends.